The present T cell receptor beta chain was sequenced within a study of cytomegalovirus exposure and HLA in healthy donors. Primers: 60 Vbeta forward and 13 Jbeta reverse. As originally analysed: In a later analysis, the count reached about 80 million unique TCR beta chains, with approximately 10 million shared. Assay used: immunoSEQ multiplex PCR; TCRdb lists only in-frame clones, some missing. From that table come the V and J calls and clone size; the DNA was used to work out D and trimming. This repertoire shows roughly 100,000 clones, over 80% found once; its top ten account for around 3.6%. Those who donated were healthy bone marrow donors. The germline V gene encodes CDR1 SGHTA and CDR2 FQGNSA. V was clipped by 6 bases and J by 1 base; unmatched bases: 10. The CDR3 has 16 residues. The study, taken as a whole, reports: As was reported, the classifier diagnosed cytomegalovirus status with high specificity and sensitivity. Serostatus for CMV was the only available immune exposure information.

About this clone: Its target is not known.

Sequencing was carried out using PBMCs. The rearrangement joins TRBV7-2 to TRBJ2-7, with 9 bases matching TRBD1. This receptor was taken from a female donor in good health and CMV-seropositive. The CDR3 DNA is TGTGCCAGCAGTCTAACCTCCGGGACAGGGTCCTACGAGCAGTACTTC. This sequence encodes CASSLTSGTGSYEQYF. Together with reference TRBV7-2 and TRBJ2-7, the CDR3 gives the full variable domain: GAGVSQSPSNKVTEKGKDVELRCDPISGHTALYWYRQSLGQGLEFLIYFQGNSAPDKSGLPSDRFSAERTGGSVSTLTIQRTQQEDSAVYLCASSLTSGTGSYEQYFGPGTRLTVT.